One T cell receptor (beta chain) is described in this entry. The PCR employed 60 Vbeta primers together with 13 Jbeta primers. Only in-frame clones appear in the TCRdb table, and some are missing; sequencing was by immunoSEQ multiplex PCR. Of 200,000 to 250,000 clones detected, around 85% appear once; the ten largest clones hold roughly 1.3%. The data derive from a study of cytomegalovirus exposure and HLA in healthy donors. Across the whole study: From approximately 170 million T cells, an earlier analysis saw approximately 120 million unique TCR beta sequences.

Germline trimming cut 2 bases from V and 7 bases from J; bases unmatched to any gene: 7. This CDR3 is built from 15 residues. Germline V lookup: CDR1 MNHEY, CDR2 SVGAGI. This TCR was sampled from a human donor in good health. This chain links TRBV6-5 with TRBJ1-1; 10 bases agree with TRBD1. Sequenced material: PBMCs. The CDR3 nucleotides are TGTGCCAGCAGTTACCAGGGACAGGGGTTTGGTGAAGCTTTCTTT. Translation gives CASSYQGQGFGEAFF.